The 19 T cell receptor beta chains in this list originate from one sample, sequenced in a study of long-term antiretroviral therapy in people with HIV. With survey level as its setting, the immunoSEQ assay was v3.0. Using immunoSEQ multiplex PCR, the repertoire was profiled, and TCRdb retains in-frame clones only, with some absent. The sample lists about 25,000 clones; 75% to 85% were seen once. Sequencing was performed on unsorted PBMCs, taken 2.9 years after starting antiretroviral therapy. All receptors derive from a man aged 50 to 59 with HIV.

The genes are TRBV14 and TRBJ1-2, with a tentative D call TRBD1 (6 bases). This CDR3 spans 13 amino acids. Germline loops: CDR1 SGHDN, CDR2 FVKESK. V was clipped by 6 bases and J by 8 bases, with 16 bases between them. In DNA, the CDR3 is TGTGCCAGCAGTCTACTAACAGGGTCCGGCTACACCTTC. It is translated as CASSLLTGSGYTF.

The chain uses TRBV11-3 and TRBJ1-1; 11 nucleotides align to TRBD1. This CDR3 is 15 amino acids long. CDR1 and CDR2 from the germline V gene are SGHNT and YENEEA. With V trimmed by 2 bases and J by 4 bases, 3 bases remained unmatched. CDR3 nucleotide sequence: TGTGCCAGCAGCTTAAGGGGACAGGGGGTCACTGAAGCTTTCTTT. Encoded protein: CASSLRGQGVTEAFF.

The CDR3 DNA reads as TGTGCCAGCAGCCCCCGCGGGGAGCCCTACAATGAGCAGTTCTTC. The encoded protein is CASSPRGEPYNEQFF. V and J are TRBV9 and TRBJ2-1, with a tentative D call TRBD2 (6 bases). The germline V gene encodes CDR1 SGDLS and CDR2 YYNGEE. V dropped 4 bases and J dropped 2 bases, with 13 bases sitting between them. CDR3 length equals 15 residues.

The DNA for the CDR3 is TGTGCCAGCAGCGGGGGAGCGGGGGGCCGCACAGATACGCAGTATTTT. Translation: CASSGGAGGRTDTQYF. V gene TRBV9 combines with J gene TRBJ2-3, with 9 bases aligning to TRBD2. The germline V gene has CDR1 SGDLS and CDR2 YYNGEE. This CDR3 is 16 amino acids long. The V gene end was trimmed by 3 bases and the J gene end by 1 base; junction bases not matched to a gene: 6.

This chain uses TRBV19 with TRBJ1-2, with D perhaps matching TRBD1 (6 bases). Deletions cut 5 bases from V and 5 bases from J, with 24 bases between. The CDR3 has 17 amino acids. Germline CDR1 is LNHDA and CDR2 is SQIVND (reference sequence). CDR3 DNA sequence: TGTGCCAGTAGTCCTCCCCAACTTCCGACAGGTGGTTATGGCTACACCTTC. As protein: CASSPPQLPTGGYGYTF.

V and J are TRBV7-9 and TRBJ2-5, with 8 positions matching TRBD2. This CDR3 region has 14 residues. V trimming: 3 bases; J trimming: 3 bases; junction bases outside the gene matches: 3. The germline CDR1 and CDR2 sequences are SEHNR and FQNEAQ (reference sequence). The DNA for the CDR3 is TGTGCCAGCAGCTTGGTGACTAGCGAAGAGACCCAGTACTTC. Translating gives CASSLVTSEETQYF.

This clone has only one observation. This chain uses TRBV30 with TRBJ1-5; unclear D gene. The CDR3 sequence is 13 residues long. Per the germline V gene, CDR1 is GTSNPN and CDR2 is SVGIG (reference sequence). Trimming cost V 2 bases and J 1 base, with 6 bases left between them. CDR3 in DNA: TGTGCCTGGAGTAGACAAAGCAATCAGCCCCAGCATTTT. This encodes CAWSRQSNQPQHF.

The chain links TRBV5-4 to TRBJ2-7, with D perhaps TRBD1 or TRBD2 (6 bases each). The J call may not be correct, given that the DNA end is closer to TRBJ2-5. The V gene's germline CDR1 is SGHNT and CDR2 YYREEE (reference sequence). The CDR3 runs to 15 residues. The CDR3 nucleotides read TGTGCCAGCAGCTTGGCGGCGAGGGGGAGGGAGACCCAGTACTTC. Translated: CASSLAARGRETQYF.

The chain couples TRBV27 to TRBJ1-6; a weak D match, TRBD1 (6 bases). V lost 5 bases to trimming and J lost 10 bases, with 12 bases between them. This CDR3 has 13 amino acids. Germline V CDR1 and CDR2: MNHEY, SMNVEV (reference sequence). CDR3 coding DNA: TGTGCCAGCAGTCACAGGGATTACTCACCCCTCCACTTT. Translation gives CASSHRDYSPLHF.

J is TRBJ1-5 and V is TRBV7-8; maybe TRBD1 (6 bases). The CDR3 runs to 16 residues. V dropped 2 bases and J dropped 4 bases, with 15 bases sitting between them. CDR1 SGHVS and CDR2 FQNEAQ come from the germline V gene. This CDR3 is CASSLSIVGTNQPQHF. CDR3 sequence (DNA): TGTGCCAGCAGCTTAAGTATCGTTGGGACAAATCAGCCCCAGCATTTT.

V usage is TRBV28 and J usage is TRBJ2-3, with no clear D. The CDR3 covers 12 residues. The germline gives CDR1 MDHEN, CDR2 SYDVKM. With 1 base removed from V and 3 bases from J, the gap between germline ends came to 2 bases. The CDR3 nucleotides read TGTGCCAGCAGTTTATTTACAGATACGCAGTATTTT. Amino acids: CASSLFTDTQYF.

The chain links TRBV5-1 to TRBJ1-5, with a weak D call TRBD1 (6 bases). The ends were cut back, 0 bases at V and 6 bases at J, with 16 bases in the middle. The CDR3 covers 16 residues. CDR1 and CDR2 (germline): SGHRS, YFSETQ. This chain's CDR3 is CASSLGVGGGGQPQHF. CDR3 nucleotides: TGCGCCAGCAGCTTGGGCGTAGGGGGGGGAGGTCAGCCCCAGCATTTT.

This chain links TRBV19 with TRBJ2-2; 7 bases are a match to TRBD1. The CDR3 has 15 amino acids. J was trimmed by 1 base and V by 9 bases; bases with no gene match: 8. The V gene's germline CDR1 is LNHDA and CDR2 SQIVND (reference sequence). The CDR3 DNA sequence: TGTGCCAGCCAGCTGGGGACAGTGAACACCGGGGAGCTGTTTTTT. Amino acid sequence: CASQLGTVNTGELFF.

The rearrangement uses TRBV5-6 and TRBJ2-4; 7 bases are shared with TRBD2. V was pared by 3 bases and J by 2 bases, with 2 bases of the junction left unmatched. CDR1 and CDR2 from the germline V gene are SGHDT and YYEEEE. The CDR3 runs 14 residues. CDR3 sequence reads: CASSWGGTKNIQYF. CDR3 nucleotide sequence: TGTGCCAGCAGCTGGGGGGGAACCAAAAACATTCAGTACTTC.

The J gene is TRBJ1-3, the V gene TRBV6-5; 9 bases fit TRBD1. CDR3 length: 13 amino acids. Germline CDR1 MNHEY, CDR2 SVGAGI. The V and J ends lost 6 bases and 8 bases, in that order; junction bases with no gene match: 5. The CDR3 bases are TGTGCCAGCAGAAGACAGGGGGGTGACACCATATATTTT. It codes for CASRRQGGDTIYF.

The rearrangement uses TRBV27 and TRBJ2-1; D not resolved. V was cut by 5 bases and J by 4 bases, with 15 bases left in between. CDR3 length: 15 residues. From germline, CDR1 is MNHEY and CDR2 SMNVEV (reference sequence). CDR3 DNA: TGTGCCAGCAGTCACTGGCGGAACGAATACAATGAGCAGTTCTTC. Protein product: CASSHWRNEYNEQFF.

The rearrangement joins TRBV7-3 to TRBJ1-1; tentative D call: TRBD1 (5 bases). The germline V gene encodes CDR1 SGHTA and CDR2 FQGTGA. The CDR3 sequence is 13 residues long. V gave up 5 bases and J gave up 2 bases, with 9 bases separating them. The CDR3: CASSLGTNTEAFF. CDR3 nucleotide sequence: TGTGCCAGCAGCCTGGGGACCAACACTGAAGCTTTCTTT. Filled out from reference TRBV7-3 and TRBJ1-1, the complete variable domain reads GAGVSQTPSNKVTEKGKYVELRCDPISGHTALYWYRQSLGQGPEFLIYFQGTGAADDSGLPNDRFFAVRPEGSVSTLKIQRTERGDSAVYLCASSLGTNTEAFFGQGTRLTVV.

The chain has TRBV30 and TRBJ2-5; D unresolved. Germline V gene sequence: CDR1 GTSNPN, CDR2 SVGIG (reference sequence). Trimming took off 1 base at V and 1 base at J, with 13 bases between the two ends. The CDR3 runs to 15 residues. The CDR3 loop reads CAWSADFPPQETQYF. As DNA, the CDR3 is TGTGCCTGGAGTGCCGACTTCCCGCCCCAAGAGACCCAGTACTTC.

The CDR3 is CASGPTGPVSRGYTF. As DNA, the CDR3 is TGTGCCAGCGGCCCAACGGGCCCCGTGTCTCGTGGCTACACCTTC. J is TRBJ1-2 and V is TRBV11-3; D remains ambiguous. Between the trimmed V and J ends, which lost 8 bases and 7 bases, there was a span of 23 bases. Germline V gene data show CDR1 as SGHNT and CDR2 as YENEEA. The CDR3 loop spans 15 amino acids. Variable domain in full (rest from reference TRBV11-3 and TRBJ1-2): EAGVVQSPRYKIIEKKQPVAFWCNPISGHNTLYWYLQNLGQGPELLIRYENEEAVDDSQLPKDRFSAERLKGVDSTLKIQPAELGDSAVYLCASGPTGPVSRGYTFGSGTRLTVV.